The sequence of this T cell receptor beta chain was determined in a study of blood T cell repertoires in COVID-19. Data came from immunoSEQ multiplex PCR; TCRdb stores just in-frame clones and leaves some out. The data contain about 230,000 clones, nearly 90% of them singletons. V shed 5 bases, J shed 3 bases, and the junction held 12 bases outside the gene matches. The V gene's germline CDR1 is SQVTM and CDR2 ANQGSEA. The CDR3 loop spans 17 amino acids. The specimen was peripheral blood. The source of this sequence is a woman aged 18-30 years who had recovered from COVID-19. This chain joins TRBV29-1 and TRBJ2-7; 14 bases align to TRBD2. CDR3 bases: TGCAGCGTTACCAGAACCCGACTAGCGGGAGGGGTCTACGAGCAGTACTTC. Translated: CSVTRTRLAGGVYEQYF.